One sample yielded the 27 T cell receptor beta chains listed below, sequenced in a study of blood T cell repertoires in COVID-19. Sequenced by immunoSEQ multiplex PCR; TCRdb stores in-frame clones only, minus some. The data show 75,000 to 90,000 clones, 78% seen once. Sequenced input: peripheral blood. Receptors were obtained from a man between 60 and 70 years old with COVID-19, enrolled during active disease.

The CDR3 region is CASSPPQGGSKQYF. CDR3 in DNA: TGTGCCAGCAGTCCCCCACAAGGCGGGAGCAAGCAGTACTTC. The chain couples TRBV6-2 or TRBV6-3 to TRBJ2-7, with TRBD2 identical over 7 bases. The germline V gene encodes CDR1 MNHEY and CDR2 SVGEGT. This CDR3 has 14 amino acids. The V and J ends lost 5 bases and 8 bases, in that order; junction bases with no gene match: 12.

The rearrangement links TRBV30 to TRBJ1-1; a weak D match, TRBD1 (5 bases). Trimming took 2 bases from V and 11 from J, leaving 12 bases between them. CDR1 is GTSNPN, CDR2 SVGIG, per germline (reference sequence). The CDR3 spans 11 residues. The CDR3 nucleotides are TGTGCCTGGAGTCCAGGGTTGAGTGCTTTCTTT. Translating it yields CAWSPGLSAFF.

This clone was picked up a small number of times. V and J are TRBV5-1 and TRBJ2-7; perhaps TRBD1 as D (5 bases). The germline V and J ends were trimmed by 4 bases and 0 bases, with 11 bases remaining between them. Germline assignment: CDR1 SGHRS and CDR2 YFSETQ. The CDR3 length is 14 residues. CDR3 sequence reads: CASSGATSSYEQYF. CDR3 DNA sequence: TGCGCCAGCAGCGGGGCCACGAGCTCCTACGAGCAGTACTTC.

V and J are TRBV5-4 and TRBJ1-1; 7 bases align to TRBD1. The germline CDR1 and CDR2 sequences are SGHNT and YYREEE (reference sequence). This CDR3 comprises 16 residues. V was clipped by 4 bases and J by 6 bases; unmatched bases: 15. The DNA for the CDR3 is TGTGCCAGCAGCGGCCGGGACAGTTCCCTTCGGGCTGAAGCTTTCTTT. Its translation: CASSGRDSSLRAEAFF.

The J gene is TRBJ2-1, the V gene TRBV6-5; 11 nucleotides line up with TRBD1. Trimming at V came to 2 bases and at J to 8 bases, leaving 5 bases not matched to a gene. The germline CDR1 and CDR2 sequences are MNHEY and SVGAGI. The CDR3 has 15 residues. CDR3 bases: TGTGCCAGCAGTTACCCGGGACAGGGGGGCCATGAGCAGTTCTTC. Amino acids: CASSYPGQGGHEQFF.

The J gene is TRBJ1-4, the V gene TRBV6-5, with TRBD1 matching 7 bases. Per the germline V gene, CDR1 is MNHEY and CDR2 is SVGAGI. Trimming took 8 bases from V and 2 from J; bases not matched to a gene: 5. The length of the CDR3 is 14 residues. The CDR3 sequence is CASGGTATNEKLFF. The CDR3, as DNA: TGTGCCAGCGGCGGGACAGCGACTAATGAAAAACTGTTTTTT.

This clone appeared a few times. This chain joins TRBV28 and TRBJ2-2, with TRBD1 matching 9 bases. The germline CDR1 and CDR2 sequences are MDHEN and SYDVKM. The CDR3 covers 15 residues. J was trimmed by 4 bases and V by 6 bases; bases with no gene match: 6. The CDR3 here is CASRLSDRGTGELFF. The CDR3 DNA reads TGTGCCAGCAGACTCTCGGACAGGGGCACCGGGGAGCTGTTTTTT.

This clone is a singleton in its sample. One end of the junction varies from germline; a read error may be responsible. The chain joins TRBV27 to TRBJ2-1; TRBD2 aligns across 9 bases. This CDR3 comprises 14 residues. Germline assignment: CDR1 MNHEY and CDR2 SMNVEV (reference sequence). For the CDR3, the DNA is TGTGCCAGCAATTTAGCGGGAGCTTACAATGAGCAGTTCTTC. It yields the protein CASNLAGAYNEQFF.

The J gene is TRBJ1-5, the V gene TRBV21-1. TRBV21-1 is a known pseudogene. CDR3 length equals 16 residues. The CDR3 is CASKSPGGTNDQPQHF. Here the CDR3 DNA reads TGTGCCAGCAAAAGCCCCGGGGGGACAAATGATCAGCCCCAGCATTTT.

The chain links TRBV15 to TRBJ2-5; weak D call: TRBD1 (5 bases). Germline CDR1 and CDR2: LNHNV and YYDKDF (reference sequence). This CDR3 is 17 amino acids long. The V end was cut by 0 bases, the J end by 3 bases, with 17 bases between. The CDR3 coding sequence is TGTGCCACCAGCAGAGATCCCCCCGGGCAGGGCAAAGAGACCCAGTACTTC. Protein product: CATSRDPPGQGKETQYF.

In this sample, this clone turned up a few times. J is TRBJ2-1 and V is TRBV7-9; tentative D call: TRBD2 (6 bases). The CDR3 covers 14 residues. CDR1 is SEHNR, CDR2 FQNEAQ, per germline (reference sequence). V was clipped by 5 bases and J by 7 bases, with 15 bases between them. The CDR3 protein is CASSGDLPRNEQFF. The CDR3 bases are TGTGCCAGCAGCGGGGACTTACCTCGTAATGAGCAGTTCTTC.

J is TRBJ1-4 and V is TRBV6-1; maybe TRBD1 (6 bases). Looked up from germline, CDR1 is MNHNS and CDR2 is SASEGT. The CDR3 runs 15 residues. Trimming took 3 bases from V and 3 from J, leaving 11 bases between them. CDR3 region: CASSDIGGANEKLFF. The CDR3 DNA is TGTGCCAGCAGTGATATAGGGGGAGCTAATGAAAAACTGTTTTTT.

This clone is a singleton in its sample. Here the CDR3 reads CASSLQITGELFF. Written as DNA, the CDR3 is TGTGCCAGCAGTTTACAAATCACCGGGGAGCTGTTTTTT. This chain connects TRBV12-3 or TRBV12-4 to TRBJ2-2; no clear D gene. The CDR3 covers 13 residues. Between the trimmed V and J ends, which lost 2 bases and 4 bases, there was a span of 5 bases.

The chain recombines TRBV7-8 with TRBJ2-6; the match to TRBD1 covers 9 bases. There are 16 residues in the CDR3. Germline trimming cut 6 bases from V and 6 bases from J; bases unmatched to any gene: 9. Germline V gene data show CDR1 as SGHVS and CDR2 as FQNEAQ. CDR3: CASSPGQGSPANVLTF. The CDR3 DNA reads TGTGCCAGCAGTCCGGGACAGGGCTCTCCGGCCAACGTCCTGACTTTC.

This clone was found a few times. The V gene is TRBV18, the J gene TRBJ2-7, with 13 bases lining up with TRBD2. Trimming cost V 0 bases and J 7 bases; bases outside gene matches: 0. CDR3 length equals 14 residues. Germline values: CDR1 KGHSH, CDR2 LQKENI. CDR3 sequence (DNA): TGTGCCAGCTCACCACCGGGACTAGCGGGAGAGCAGTACTTC. It specifies CASSPPGLAGEQYF.

The genes are TRBV7-2 and TRBJ1-4, with TRBD1 as a possible D gene (5 bases). Trimming took 5 bases from V and 4 from J, leaving 8 bases between them. Germline assignment: CDR1 SGHTA and CDR2 FQGNSA. CDR3 length: 13 amino acids. The CDR3 nucleotides read TGTGCCAGCAGCCGGGGGATTAATGAAAAACTGTTTTTT. This gives the protein CASSRGINEKLFF.

This clone was seen just once. The chain joins TRBV4-2 to TRBJ2-3; 10 nucleotides line up with TRBD1. Trimming removed 1 base from V and 3 bases from J; junction bases left unmatched: 4. The germline V gene encodes CDR1 LGHNA and CDR2 YNFKEQ. The CDR3 covers 16 residues. This chain's CDR3 is CASSQGGDRGTDTQYF. As DNA, the CDR3 is TGTGCCAGCAGCCAAGGCGGGGACAGGGGTACAGATACGCAGTATTTT.

This clone was counted between two and nine times. This CDR3 is CASSSMDGSRAFF. The CDR3 region has the DNA TGCGCCAGCAGCTCAATGGATGGGTCGAGGGCTTTCTTT. This chain connects TRBV5-1 to TRBJ1-1; no clear D. The CDR3 length is 13 residues. The V gene lost 3 bases and the J gene lost 11 bases, with 17 bases spanning the gap. CDR1 and CDR2 (germline): SGHRS, YFSETQ.

The V gene is TRBV21-1, the J gene TRBJ2-1; TRBD2 is the table's D call, not checked against the DNA. TRBV21-1 is described as a pseudogene. The CDR3 is made up of 17 amino acids. CDR3 sequence reads: CASSTELLAGINDEQFF. The CDR3 DNA reads as TGTGCCAGCAGCACCGAGTTACTAGCGGGCATAAATGATGAGCAGTTCTTC.

V usage is TRBV6-6 and J usage is TRBJ2-7; 11 bases agree with TRBD2. There are 15 residues in the CDR3. Looked up from germline, CDR1 is MNHNY and CDR2 is SVGAGI (reference sequence). V gave up 2 bases and J gave up 6 bases; unmatched junction bases: 6. The CDR3 DNA reads as TGTGCCAGCAGTTACGACACTAGCGGGAGTCCCGAGCAGTACTTC. Amino acid sequence: CASSYDTSGSPEQYF.

The chain combines TRBV5-1 with TRBJ2-6, with D hard to call. V was clipped by 4 bases and J by 0 bases, with 14 bases between them. The CDR3 spans 17 residues. CDR1 is SGHRS, CDR2 YFSETQ, per germline. The CDR3 DNA is TGCGCCAGCAGCCAGTCAGTGGGCGTCTCTGGGGCCAACGTCCTGACTTTC. It encodes CASSQSVGVSGANVLTF.

The chain joins TRBV4-3 to TRBJ2-7; TRBD2 matches 11 bases. V lost 5 bases to trimming and J lost 8 bases; unmatched junction nucleotides: 11. In germline, CDR1 is LGHNA, CDR2 YSLEER. This CDR3 is built from 15 residues. CDR3 bases: TGCGCCAGCAGCGTCGGGACTAGCGGACCCGGGAAGCAGTACTTC. Its protein is CASSVGTSGPGKQYF.

The V and J genes are TRBV7-3 and TRBJ2-3; no clear D gene. The CDR3 length is 13 residues. The germline V gene has CDR1 SGHTA and CDR2 FQGTGA. The V and J ends lost 3 bases and 3 bases respectively, with 7 bases between them. In nucleotides, the CDR3 is TGTGCCAGCAGCTTCGGTCTGACAGATACGCAGTATTTT. Its translation: CASSFGLTDTQYF.

The chain joins TRBV11-3 to TRBJ1-5; D remains unclear. This CDR3 region has 13 residues. CDR1 SGHNT and CDR2 YENEEA come from the germline V gene. V was clipped by 0 bases and J by 4 bases, with 4 bases between them. The CDR3 DNA follows: TGTGCCAGCAGCTTAGATTCAAATCAGCCCCAGCATTTT. Translation gives CASSLDSNQPQHF. The full variable domain, with the rest looked up from reference TRBV11-3 and TRBJ1-5, is EAGVVQSPRYKIIEKKQPVAFWCNPISGHNTLYWYLQNLGQGPELLIRYENEEAVDDSQLPKDRFSAERLKGVDSTLKIQPAELGDSAVYLCASSLDSNQPQHFGDGTRLSIL.

This clone was seen more than once but under ten times. This chain joins TRBV4-3 and TRBJ2-3; 7 bases are shared with TRBD1. This CDR3 comprises 15 residues. Germline CDR1 reads LGHNA; CDR2 reads YSLEER. Unmatched junction bases numbered 7, after V lost 4 bases and J lost 3 bases. The CDR3 is CASSPRQGTTDTQYF. As DNA, the CDR3 is TGCGCCAGCAGCCCCCGACAGGGCACGACAGATACGCAGTATTTT.

The chain employs TRBV9 and TRBJ1-4, with D hard to call. The CDR3 is 15 amino acids. Trimming left V 4 bases short and J 0 bases short, with 10 bases between. CDR1 and CDR2 from the germline V gene are SGDLS and YYNGEE. CDR3: CASSITGTTNEKLFF. The CDR3 bases are TGTGCCAGCAGCATAACCGGGACAACTAATGAAAAACTGTTTTTT.

The V call is TRBV5-4, the J call TRBJ2-5, with D possibly being TRBD1 (5 bases). V gave up 1 base and J gave up 0 bases, with 13 bases separating them. The germline CDR1 and CDR2 sequences are SGHNT and YYREEE (reference sequence). The CDR3 totals 16 residues. CDR3 nucleotides: TGTGCCAGCAGCTTGCCCGGAAGGGGCCACCAAGAGACCCAGTACTTC. Protein sequence: CASSLPGRGHQETQYF.